A selection of T cell receptor beta chains follows, all from one sample in a study of T cells after yellow fever vaccination. TCRdb processed the 5' RACE reads anew with MiXCR; each CDR3 protein has one entry. In the table there are approximately 300,000 distinct CDR3 sequences, 8.5% to 9% of which are singletons. Specimen: PBMCs, collected on the day of the first yellow fever vaccination. The source of these receptors is a man aged 18 to 35 who received the YFV17D yellow fever vaccine. CDR3s include the opening cysteine and the closing phenylalanine or tryptophan. The D gene is left open where the match is weak. Only some rows state a clone size, as once, few, many or a class for expanded clones.

D gene,V gene,J gene,clone size,CDR3 protein,CDR3 DNA
TRBD2,TRBV20-1,TRBJ2-2,NA,CSARDVLAGGRNTGELFF,TGCAGTGCTAGAGATGTACTAGCGGGGGGCCGGAACACCGGGGAGCTGTTTTTT
TRBD2,TRBV28,TRBJ2-2,many,CASSRLGSGGRNTGELFF,TGTGCCAGCAGCCGTCTGGGGAGCGGGGGGCGAAACACCGGGGAGCTGTTTTTT
NA,TRBV5-6,TRBJ2-1,few,CASSDGRTVYNEQFF,TGTGCCAGCAGCGACGGGCGGACAGTTTACAATGAGCAGTTCTTC
NA,TRBV4-1,TRBJ1-3,few,CASSQRGGLTGNTIYF,TGCGCCAGCAGCCAACGAGGTGGGTTAACTGGAAACACCATATATTTT
TRBD1,TRBV5-6,TRBJ2-5,many,CASSLARGETQYF,TGTGCCAGCAGCTTGGCCAGGGGGGAGACCCAGTACTTC
TRBD1,TRBV20-1,TRBJ2-5,NA,CSARLPWGQGLQETQYF,TGCAGTGCTAGACTTCCGTGGGGACAGGGGTTGCAAGAGACCCAGTACTTC
TRBD1,TRBV9,TRBJ1-6,NA,CASSVAETGDSPLHF,TGTGCCAGCAGCGTAGCTGAGACAGGGGATTCACCCCTCCACTTT
NA,TRBV4-2,TRBJ1-2,NA,CASSPGLYGYTF,TGTGCCAGCAGCCCCGGGCTCTATGGCTACACCTTC
NA,TRBV11-2,TRBJ1-2,few,CASSLDRRGHVDGYTF,TGTGCCAGCAGCTTAGATCGAAGGGGACACGTAGATGGCTACACCTTC
NA,TRBV5-4,TRBJ2-3,NA,CASSLSADPVDTQYF,TGTGCCAGCAGCTTGTCGGCGGACCCCGTCGATACGCAGTATTTT
NA,TRBV29-1,TRBJ2-3,few,CSVEYADTQYF,TGCAGCGTTGAATATGCAGATACGCAGTATTTT
TRBD2,TRBV27,TRBJ2-3,few,CASSQFPSLAGTDTQYF,TGTGCCAGCAGTCAATTCCCATCACTAGCGGGCACAGATACGCAGTATTTT
TRBD1,TRBV29-1,TRBJ1-1,few,CSALKGTGSYTEAFF,TGCAGCGCACTTAAGGGGACAGGGAGTTACACTGAAGCTTTCTTT
NA,TRBV6-1,TRBJ2-5,NA,CASSGHWQETQYF,TGTGCCAGCAGTGGCCATTGGCAAGAGACCCAGTACTTC
NA,TRBV6-2/TRBV6-3,TRBJ1-4,NA,CASRGVATNEKLFF,TGTGCCAGCAGGGGGGTTGCAACTAATGAAAAACTGTTTTTT
NA,TRBV6-2/TRBV6-3,TRBJ2-2,NA,CASRTSAELFF,TGTGCCAGCCGGACCTCGGCGGAGCTGTTTTTT
NA,TRBV6-5,TRBJ1-6,NA,CASSYSKQGPSPLHF,TGTGCCAGCAGTTACTCGAAGCAAGGGCCCTCACCCCTCCACTTT
TRBD2,TRBV5-1,TRBJ2-5,few,CASSRTSGGREETQYF,TGCGCCAGCAGCCGGACTAGCGGGGGCAGGGAAGAGACCCAGTACTTC
NA,TRBV7-3,TRBJ2-3,NA,CASSFKGGTDTQYF,TGTGCCAGCAGCTTCAAGGGTGGCACAGATACGCAGTATTTT
NA,TRBV19,TRBJ2-1,NA,CASGPGTQNAGYNEQFF,TGTGCCAGCGGGCCCGGGACTCAAAACGCTGGGTACAATGAGCAGTTCTTC
TRBD1,TRBV25-1,TRBJ2-4,few,CASSSSPTGEWAKNIQYF,TGTGCCAGCAGTTCATCCCCCACAGGGGAATGGGCCAAAAACATTCAGTACTTC
NA,TRBV25-1,TRBJ1-4,NA,CASSARVLATNEKLFF,TGTGCCAGCAGTGCGCGGGTCCTTGCAACTAATGAAAAACTGTTTTTT
NA,TRBV7-3,TRBJ1-5,NA,CASSRTVGRSQPQHF,TGTGCCAGCAGCCGGACAGTGGGCAGGAGTCAGCCCCAGCATTTT
NA,TRBV7-2,TRBJ2-7,NA,CASSVRWGPDEQYF,TGTGCCAGCAGCGTGCGATGGGGGCCGGATGAGCAGTACTTC
NA,TRBV18,TRBJ1-1,many,CASSPGAYGQFNTEAFF,TGTGCCAGCTCACCGGGGGCATATGGACAGTTCAACACTGAAGCTTTCTTT
TRBD2,TRBV4-1,TRBJ2-1,NA,CASSAGLAGNEQFF,TGCGCCAGCAGCGCCGGACTAGCCGGTAATGAGCAGTTCTTC
NA,TRBV5-1,TRBJ2-3,few,CASSQNYASSTDTQYF,TGCGCCAGCAGCCAAAACTACGCCTCTAGCACAGATACGCAGTATTTT
TRBD2,TRBV12-3/TRBV12-4,TRBJ2-3,many,CASRPPGLETDTQYF,TGTGCCAGCAGGCCCCCGGGACTAGAAACAGATACGCAGTATTTT
TRBD1,TRBV20-1,TRBJ2-3,NA,CSAPNAGGTDTQYF,TGCAGTGCTCCTAATGCAGGGGGAACAGATACGCAGTATTTT
NA,TRBV7-9,TRBJ1-2,NA,CASSLAPGPESYGYTF,TGTGCCAGCAGCTTAGCGCCGGGACCGGAATCTTATGGCTACACCTTC
NA,TRBV18,TRBJ2-2,NA,CASSPGLANTGELFF,TGTGCCAGCTCGCCAGGTCTTGCGAACACCGGGGAGCTGTTTTTT
NA,TRBV7-9,TRBJ1-2,many,CASSARTDYGYTF,TGTGCCAGCAGCGCCCGGACGGACTATGGCTACACCTTC
NA,TRBV12-3/TRBV12-4,TRBJ1-5,few,CASSLSDRNQPQHF,TGTGCCAGCAGTTTGTCCGATCGCAATCAGCCCCAGCATTTT
NA,TRBV4-1,TRBJ2-3,few,CASSQAHFVSGRQSQGDTQYF,TGCGCCAGCAGCCAAGCCCACTTTGTATCGGGTAGACAGTCTCAGGGGGATACGCAGTATTTT
NA,TRBV10-3,TRBJ2-2,many,CAMTAGTGELFF,TGTGCCATGACCGCAGGCACCGGGGAGCTGTTTTTT
NA,TRBV7-2,TRBJ2-5,NA,CASSLGNGKETQYF,TGTGCCAGCAGCTTAGGAAACGGAAAAGAGACCCAGTACTTC
NA,TRBV12-3/TRBV12-4,TRBJ2-5,few,CASSFSPLSSQETQYF,TGTGCCAGCAGTTTCAGCCCTTTGAGCTCACAAGAGACCCAGTACTTC
TRBD2,TRBV7-3,TRBJ2-1,NA,CASSPTSGYEQFF,TGTGCCAGCAGCCCGACTAGCGGGTATGAGCAGTTCTTC
NA,TRBV27,TRBJ1-1,NA,CASSLTAGQYEAFF,TGTGCCAGCAGTCTAACTGCGGGACAATATGAAGCTTTCTTT
NA,TRBV7-7,TRBJ2-5,few,CASSLVKTETQYF,TGTGCCAGCAGCTTAGTGAAGACGGAGACCCAGTACTTC
TRBD1,TRBV12-3/TRBV12-4,TRBJ1-2,few,CASSLFGQGVNYGYTF,TGTGCCAGCAGTTTATTTGGACAGGGGGTAAATTACGGCTACACCTTC
NA,TRBV20-1,TRBJ2-3,many,CSARDEPITDTQYF,TGCAGTGCTAGAGATGAGCCGATCACAGATACGCAGTATTTT
TRBD1,TRBV7-2,TRBJ2-2,NA,CASMTGTLNTGELFF,TGTGCCAGCATGACAGGGACACTTAACACCGGGGAGCTGTTTTTT
NA,TRBV20-1,TRBJ1-1,NA,CSARWYSPNTEAFF,TGCAGTGCTAGGTGGTACAGTCCTAACACTGAAGCTTTCTTT
TRBD2,TRBV20-1,TRBJ2-1,few,CSASGGGLNEQFF,TGCAGTGCTAGCGGGGGGGGCCTCAATGAGCAGTTCTTC
NA,TRBV6-2/TRBV6-3,TRBJ1-2,few,CASRIRETYGYTF,TGTGCCAGCAGAATCCGGGAGACGTATGGCTACACCTTC
NA,TRBV5-1,TRBJ2-5,few,CASSLPAGEETQYF,TGCGCCAGCAGCTTACCAGCGGGTGAAGAGACCCAGTACTTC
NA,TRBV2,TRBJ2-3,many,CASSEPFTDTQYF,TGTGCCAGCAGTGAACCCTTCACGGATACGCAGTATTTT
NA,TRBV12-3/TRBV12-4,TRBJ2-1,many,CASNPRGVTGGNEQFF,TGTGCCAGCAACCCAAGGGGGGTCACGGGAGGTAATGAGCAGTTCTTC
NA,TRBV29-1,TRBJ1-2,NA,CSVHNRQAPYGYTF,TGCAGCGTCCACAACAGGCAGGCCCCCTATGGCTACACCTTC
NA,TRBV4-1,TRBJ1-2,many,CASSRPDAHYGYTF,TGCGCCAGCAGCCGTCCGGACGCCCACTATGGCTACACCTTC
NA,TRBV28,TRBJ2-5,many,CASSMAAAQETQYF,TGTGCCAGCAGTATGGCGGCAGCCCAAGAGACCCAGTACTTC
TRBD1,TRBV20-1,TRBJ1-1,few,CSARQGAVNTEAFF,TGCAGTGCTAGACAGGGGGCAGTGAACACTGAAGCTTTCTTT
NA,TRBV5-6,TRBJ1-3,NA,CASSLVSQASGNTIYF,TGTGCCAGCAGCTTGGTATCGCAGGCCTCTGGAAACACCATATATTTT
NA,TRBV4-3,TRBJ2-5,few,CASSQDSGGPYPKETQYF,TGCGCCAGCAGCCAAGATTCCGGGGGACCCTATCCCAAAGAGACCCAGTACTTC